Below are 14 T cell receptor beta chains sequenced from a single sample in a study of cytomegalovirus exposure and HLA in healthy donors. The PCR employed 60 Vbeta primers together with 13 Jbeta primers. Only in-frame clones appear in the TCRdb table, and some are missing; sequencing was by immunoSEQ multiplex PCR. The top ten hold less than 20% of the sample, which has 65,000 to 75,000 clones, about two thirds seen once. Material for sequencing was PBMCs. Receptor source: a man aged 40-50 years in good health and CMV-seropositive.

The rearrangement uses TRBV7-9 and TRBJ1-5, with D possibly TRBD1 on 5 matching bases. The CDR3 sequence is 14 residues long. Deletions cut 5 bases from V and 10 bases from J, with 18 bases between. Per the germline V gene, CDR1 is SEHNR and CDR2 is FQNEAQ (reference sequence). The chain's CDR3 is CASSPNAIQGPQHF. CDR3 nucleotide sequence: TGTGCCAGCAGCCCCAACGCAATCCAGGGTCCCCAGCATTTT.

V gene TRBV7-6 combines with J gene TRBJ2-1, with 14 bases lining up with TRBD2. The junction had 24 bases not matched to a gene; V was cut back by 8 bases and J by 3 bases. Germline values: CDR1 SGHVS, CDR2 FNYEAQ. This CDR3 has 22 amino acids. CDR3 residues: CASRPAATHPGLAGDLYNEQFF. The CDR3 bases are TGTGCCAGCCGGCCCGCGGCGACCCACCCGGGACTAGCGGGAGACCTCTACAATGAGCAGTTCTTC.

This chain connects TRBV27 to TRBJ2-3, with 8 bases lining up with TRBD2. Germline loops: CDR1 MNHEY, CDR2 SMNVEV (reference sequence). J lost 2 bases, V lost 7 bases, and 5 bases had no gene match. The CDR3 has 14 residues. In DNA form, the CDR3 reads TGTGCCAGCAATGCAGCGGGGGTCACAGATACGCAGTATTTT. It encodes CASNAAGVTDTQYF.

V usage is TRBV6-5 and J usage is TRBJ2-2; D may be TRBD2 (6 bases). Looked up from germline, CDR1 is MNHEY and CDR2 is SVGAGI. The CDR3 spans 15 residues. Trimming took off 6 bases at V and 6 bases at J, with 17 bases between the two ends. CDR3 nucleotide sequence: TGTGCCAGCAGCCCCCGACGGGGGTTGGCCGGGGAGCTGTTTTTT. Translating it yields CASSPRRGLAGELFF.

The CDR3 sequence is CASSPLYNTGELFF. CDR3 sequence (DNA): TGTGCCAGCAGCCCCCTCTATAACACCGGGGAGCTGTTTTTT. The chain couples TRBV7-2 to TRBJ2-2, with D uncertain. V shed 5 bases and J shed 2 bases, with 9 bases lying between them. The CDR3 is 14 amino acids. Germline CDR1 and CDR2: SGHTA and FQGNSA.

This rearrangement joins TRBV7-9 to TRBJ2-1; a possible D gene is TRBD1 (6 bases). V was cut by 5 bases and J by 8 bases, with 16 bases left in between. This CDR3 has 14 residues. Per germline, CDR1 SEHNR and CDR2 FQNEAQ (reference sequence). The CDR3 coding sequence is TGTGCCAGCAGCCGAACCACAGGGTGGCATGAGCAGTTCTTC. This translates into CASSRTTGWHEQFF.

The gene calls are TRBV5-8 and TRBJ2-6; D perhaps matches TRBD1 (5 bases). V lost 0 bases to trimming and J lost 0 bases, with 7 bases between them. The germline gives CDR1 SGHTS, CDR2 YDEGEE. The CDR3 totals 16 residues. CDR3 nucleotides: TGTGCCAGCAGCTTGGGACAGACCTCTGGGGCCAACGTCCTGACTTTC. Translated: CASSLGQTSGANVLTF.

This chain connects TRBV7-9 to TRBJ1-2; 10 bases line up with TRBD1. Germline V lookup: CDR1 SEHNR, CDR2 FQNEAQ (reference sequence). The CDR3 has 14 residues. V lost 5 bases to trimming and J lost 4 bases; unmatched junction nucleotides: 4. The CDR3 DNA sequence: TGTGCCAGCAGCGTGACAGGGGGCGGCTATGGCTACACCTTC. Amino acids: CASSVTGGGYGYTF.

This clone was picked up a small number of times. The chain links TRBV9 to TRBJ1-6; the D is unclear. V dropped 0 bases and J dropped 9 bases, with 7 bases sitting between them. This CDR3 has 13 residues. Germline assignment: CDR1 SGDLS and CDR2 YYNGEE. CDR3 in amino acids: CASSVEQTSPLHF. Here the CDR3 DNA reads TGTGCCAGCAGCGTAGAACAGACTTCACCCCTCCACTTT.

This chain connects TRBV9 to TRBJ2-5, with 7 bases matching TRBD2. The germline V gene has CDR1 SGDLS and CDR2 YYNGEE. This CDR3 is 17 amino acids long. V lost 4 bases to trimming and J lost 2 bases; unmatched junction nucleotides: 14. The CDR3, as DNA: TGTGCCAGCAGCTCCCTCGGAGGTGGGACTATGCAAGAGACCCAGTACTTC. As protein: CASSSLGGGTMQETQYF.

In its sample, this clone was seen a few times. The chain has TRBV7-9 and TRBJ2-7; D gene ambiguous. The germline V and J ends were trimmed by 4 bases and 9 bases, with 10 bases remaining between them. The CDR3 sequence is 11 residues long. The germline V gene has CDR1 SEHNR and CDR2 FQNEAQ (reference sequence). The CDR3 spells CASSSDSGQYF. CDR3 DNA sequence: TGTGCCAGCAGCTCCGACTCCGGGCAGTACTTC.

This clone was observed once. The chain combines TRBV7-9 with TRBJ2-2; maybe TRBD1 (6 bases). The CDR3 is made up of 18 amino acids. The V gene lost 5 bases and the J gene lost 3 bases, with 22 bases spanning the gap. CDR1 SEHNR and CDR2 FQNEAQ come from the germline V gene (reference sequence). CDR3 protein: CASSRPGFQGLDTGELFF. As DNA, the CDR3 is TGTGCCAGCAGCCGACCGGGCTTCCAGGGGCTGGACACCGGGGAGCTGTTTTTT.

The chain couples TRBV6-5 to TRBJ2-3, with no clear D. The V end lost 8 bases, the J end lost 1 base, and 4 bases lay between the germline ends. CDR1 and CDR2 (germline): MNHEY, SVGAGI. This CDR3 is built from 11 residues. The CDR3 reads CASLGTDTQYF. DNA of the CDR3: TGTGCCAGCTTAGGCACAGATACGCAGTATTTT.

This clone appeared a single time. The gene calls are TRBV7-2 and TRBJ2-5, with TRBD2 matching over 14 bases. Germline trimming cut 3 bases from V and 4 bases from J; bases unmatched to any gene: 10. The germline V gene has CDR1 SGHTA and CDR2 FQGNSA. The CDR3 length is 18 residues. CDR3 bases: TGTGCCAGCAGCTTTGTCGGGAGACTAGCGGGGGGGTTAGAGACCCAGTACTTC. Protein: CASSFVGRLAGGLETQYF.